This TCR beta chain was captured in a study of cytotoxic CD8 clonotypes in ibrutinib-treated CLL. Whole-study results and caveats: Ibrutinib response saw clonality rise, and progression saw it return toward baseline.

Sequencing used immunoSEQ multiplex PCR; TCRdb keeps in-frame clones, though not all of them. This repertoire shows some 130,000 clones, 80% to 90% found once; its top ten account for about 2.1%. Trimming cost V 3 bases and J 8 bases, with 6 bases left between them. CDR3 size: 11 residues. This clone was counted a few times. What it binds is unknown. The sequence was obtained from a human donor with chronic lymphocytic leukemia. Sequencing used PBMCs, obtained after 24 months of ibrutinib treatment. The V call is TRBV5-3, the J call TRBJ2-1; D is uncertain. TRBV5-3 is annotated as an ORF whose role is uncertain. The CDR3 reads CARSSSDEQFF. The CDR3 nucleotides read TGTGCCAGAAGCTCGAGTGATGAGCAGTTCTTC.